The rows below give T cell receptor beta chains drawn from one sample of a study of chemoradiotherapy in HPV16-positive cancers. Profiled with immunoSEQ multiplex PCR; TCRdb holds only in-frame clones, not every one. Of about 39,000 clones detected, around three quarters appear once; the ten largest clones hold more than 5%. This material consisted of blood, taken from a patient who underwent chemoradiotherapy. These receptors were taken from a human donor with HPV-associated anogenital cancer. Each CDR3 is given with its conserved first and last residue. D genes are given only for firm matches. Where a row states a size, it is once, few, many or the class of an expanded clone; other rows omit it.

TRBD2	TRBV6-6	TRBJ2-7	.	TGTGCCAGCAGGAGGGCTAGCGGGGTACCCTACGAGCAGTACTTC	CASRRASGVPYEQYF
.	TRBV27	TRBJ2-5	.	TGTGCCAGCAGTTCGACACGGGGCGTAGGGACCCAGTACTTC	CASSSTRGVGTQYF
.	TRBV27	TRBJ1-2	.	TGTGCCAGCAGTTTATCAGGGTCCCTTTCCCGCGGCTACACCTTC	CASSLSGSLSRGYTF
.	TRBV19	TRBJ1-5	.	TGTGCCAGTAGTATAGGAGGGGGGGCGTTCCCCCAGCATTTT	CASSIGGGAFPQHF
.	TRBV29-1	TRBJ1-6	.	TGCAGCGTTCCTCCCGGACTAGGGGTCAGGGAATGGTATAATTCACCCCTCCACTTT	CSVPPGLGVREWYNSPLHF
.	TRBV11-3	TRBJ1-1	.	TGTGCCAGCAGCCCGACCTTTGACGCTCGGCAGTTCTTT	CASSPTFDARQFF
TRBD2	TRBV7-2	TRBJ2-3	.	TGTGCCAGCAGCTTAGAGAGAGCGGGGGGGGATTTAGATACGCAGTATTTT	CASSLERAGGDLDTQYF
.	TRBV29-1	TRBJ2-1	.	TGCAGCGTTGGGACCGCGGGGGCCTGGAGTGAGCAGTTCTTC	CSVGTAGAWSEQFF
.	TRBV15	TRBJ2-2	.	TGTGCCACCAGCTCTACCATCGGGGAGCTGTTTTTT	CATSSTIGELFF
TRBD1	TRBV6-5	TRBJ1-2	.	TGTGCCAGCAGTTACTTACCTGACAGGGTGCTCTATGGCTACACCTTC	CASSYLPDRVLYGYTF
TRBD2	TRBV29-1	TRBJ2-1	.	TGCAGCGTTGATGGACTAGTGGGCTACAATGAGCAGTTCTTC	CSVDGLVGYNEQFF
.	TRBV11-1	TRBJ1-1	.	TGTGCCAGCAGCTTAATTTGGGGGAACACTGAAGCTTTCTTT	CASSLIWGNTEAFF
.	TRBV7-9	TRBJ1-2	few	TGTGCCAGCAGCTCAAGAGGGACACGCTCCTATGGCTACACCTTC	CASSSRGTRSYGYTF
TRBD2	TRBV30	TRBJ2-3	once	TGTGCCTGGATCGGGGGGGGCACAGATACGCAGTATTTT	CAWIGGGTDTQYF
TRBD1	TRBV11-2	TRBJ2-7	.	TGTGCCAGCAGCTTAGAAACAGGGGTCTACGAGCAGTACTTC	CASSLETGVYEQYF
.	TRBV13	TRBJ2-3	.	TGTGCCAGCAGCATTAGCCGCCGACAGAGGTATACAGATACGCAGTATTTT	CASSISRRQRYTDTQYF
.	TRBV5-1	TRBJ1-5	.	TGCGCCAGCAGCTTGCCCTTAGCACGGCGGCCCCAGCATTTT	CASSLPLARRPQHF